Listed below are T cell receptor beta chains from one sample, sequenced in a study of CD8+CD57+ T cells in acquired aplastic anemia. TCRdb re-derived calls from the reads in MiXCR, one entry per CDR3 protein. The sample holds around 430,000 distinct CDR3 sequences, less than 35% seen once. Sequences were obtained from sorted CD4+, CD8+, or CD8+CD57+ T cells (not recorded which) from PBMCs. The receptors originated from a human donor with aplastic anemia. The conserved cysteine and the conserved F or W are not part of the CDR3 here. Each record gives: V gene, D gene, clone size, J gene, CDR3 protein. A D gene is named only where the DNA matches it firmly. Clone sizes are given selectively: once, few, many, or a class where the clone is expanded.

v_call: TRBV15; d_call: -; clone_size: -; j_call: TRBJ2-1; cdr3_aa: ATSRDGGNEQF
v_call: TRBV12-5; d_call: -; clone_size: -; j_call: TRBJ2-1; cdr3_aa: ASGLNDWANEQF
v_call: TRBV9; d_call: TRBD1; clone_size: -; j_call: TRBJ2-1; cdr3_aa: ASSVQTRDRDNEQF
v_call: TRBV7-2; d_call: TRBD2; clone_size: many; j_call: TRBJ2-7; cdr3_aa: ASSSGTSGGYEQY
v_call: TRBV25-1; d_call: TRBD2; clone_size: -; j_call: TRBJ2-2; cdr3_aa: ASSVGQFIAGEAGELF
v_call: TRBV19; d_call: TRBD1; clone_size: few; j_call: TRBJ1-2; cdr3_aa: ASSMIGTGLNYGYT
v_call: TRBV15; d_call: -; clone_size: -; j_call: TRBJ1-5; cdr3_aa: AASRESDQPQH
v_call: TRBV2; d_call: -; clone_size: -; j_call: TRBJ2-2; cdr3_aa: ASGAVNTGELF
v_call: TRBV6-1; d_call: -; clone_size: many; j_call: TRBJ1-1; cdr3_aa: ASSKQENTEAF
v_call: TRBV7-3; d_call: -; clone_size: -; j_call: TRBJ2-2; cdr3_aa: ASSPETRAGELF
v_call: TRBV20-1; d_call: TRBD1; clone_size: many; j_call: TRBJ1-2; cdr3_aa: SARTGGHGYT
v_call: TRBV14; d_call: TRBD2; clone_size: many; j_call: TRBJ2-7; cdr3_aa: ASSRGSGRAYEQY
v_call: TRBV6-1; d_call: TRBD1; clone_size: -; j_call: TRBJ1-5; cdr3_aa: ASRSTGNNQPQH
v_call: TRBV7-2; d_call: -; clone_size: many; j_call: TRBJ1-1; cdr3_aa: ASSLSRGNTEAF
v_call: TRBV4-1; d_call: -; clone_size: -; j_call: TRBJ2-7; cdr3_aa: ASSPNPDSFSDEQY
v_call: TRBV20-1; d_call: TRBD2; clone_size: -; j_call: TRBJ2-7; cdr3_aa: SARAPLGGGGSYEQY
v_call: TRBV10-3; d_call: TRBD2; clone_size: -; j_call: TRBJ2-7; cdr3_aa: AISESSSGVYEQY
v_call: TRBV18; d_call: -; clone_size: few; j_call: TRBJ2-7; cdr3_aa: ASSPNVYEQY
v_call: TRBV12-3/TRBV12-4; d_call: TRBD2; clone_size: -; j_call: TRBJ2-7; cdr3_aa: ASSFTSGYEQY
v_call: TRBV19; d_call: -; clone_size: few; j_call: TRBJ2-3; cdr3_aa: ASSTDNTDTQY
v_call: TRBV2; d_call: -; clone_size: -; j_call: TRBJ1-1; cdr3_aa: ASSLSVGALNTEAF
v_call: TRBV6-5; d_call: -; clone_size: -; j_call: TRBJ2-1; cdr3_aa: ASSYSRNYNEQF
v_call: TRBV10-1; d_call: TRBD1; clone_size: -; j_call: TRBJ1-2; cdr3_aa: ASSGLCRDSNYGYT
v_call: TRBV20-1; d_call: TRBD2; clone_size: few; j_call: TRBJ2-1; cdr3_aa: SAPVGGSSYNEQF
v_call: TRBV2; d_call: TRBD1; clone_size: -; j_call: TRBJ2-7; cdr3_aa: ASSLTGNQPQQY
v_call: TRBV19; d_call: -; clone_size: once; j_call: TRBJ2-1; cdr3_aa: ASSIRRHNEQF
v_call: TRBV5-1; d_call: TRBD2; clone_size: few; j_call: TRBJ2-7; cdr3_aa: ASSSGLAGNYEQY
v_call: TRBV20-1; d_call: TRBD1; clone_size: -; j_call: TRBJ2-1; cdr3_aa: SAPGQGDNEQF
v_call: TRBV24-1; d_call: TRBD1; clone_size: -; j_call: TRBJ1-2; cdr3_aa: ATSAETGDYGYT
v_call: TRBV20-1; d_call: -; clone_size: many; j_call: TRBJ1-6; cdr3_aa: SAHPRQTSSPLH
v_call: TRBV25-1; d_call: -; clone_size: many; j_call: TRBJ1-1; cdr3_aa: ASSPQDQLRAF
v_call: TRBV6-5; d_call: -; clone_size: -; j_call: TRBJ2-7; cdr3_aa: ASSYLSEQY
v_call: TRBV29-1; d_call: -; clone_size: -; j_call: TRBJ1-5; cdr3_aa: SAVGVQGQTQH
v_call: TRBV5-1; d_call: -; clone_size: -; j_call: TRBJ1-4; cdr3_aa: ASSLGPLPRDDEKLF
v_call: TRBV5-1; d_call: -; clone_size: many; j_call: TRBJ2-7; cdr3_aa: ASKGSYEQY
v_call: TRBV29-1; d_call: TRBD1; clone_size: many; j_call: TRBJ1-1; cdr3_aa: SARAGTGYEGAF
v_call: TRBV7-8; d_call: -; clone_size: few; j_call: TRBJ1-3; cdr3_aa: ASSLTYDSGNTIY
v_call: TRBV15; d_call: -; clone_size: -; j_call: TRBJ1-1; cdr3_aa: AASRVSGLGNTEAF
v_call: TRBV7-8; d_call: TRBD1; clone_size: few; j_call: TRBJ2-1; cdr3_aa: ASALDRGRGNEQF
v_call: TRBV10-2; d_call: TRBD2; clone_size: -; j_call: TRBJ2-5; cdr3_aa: ASRPGTSGLQETQY
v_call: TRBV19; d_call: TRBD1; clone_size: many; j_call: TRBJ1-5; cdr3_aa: ASSIDRGSNQPQH
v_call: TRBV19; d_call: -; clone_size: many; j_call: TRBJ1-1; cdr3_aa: ASSRGGHTEAF
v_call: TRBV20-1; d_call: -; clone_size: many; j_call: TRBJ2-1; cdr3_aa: SATVGGGYNEQF